This T cell receptor beta chain appears in the sequencing data of a study of shared clonotypes between healthy human individuals. 200 ng DNA, tens of thousands of T cell genomes, went into each sorted-subset replicate PCR. Clones were read by immunoSEQ multiplex PCR, and TCRdb kept only the in-frame ones, dropping some. This sample has around 1,900,000 clones, with over 85% found just once. Positive CCR7 selection of CD45RO-negative cells yielded the naive CD8 cells, and terminally differentiated effector memory CD45RA+ cells were excluded. The V end lost 5 bases, the J end lost 5 bases, and 16 bases lay between the germline ends. Germline V gene lookup returns CDR1 SEHNR and CDR2 FQNEAQ (reference sequence). CDR3 length: 15 amino acids.

The chain recombines TRBV7-9 with TRBJ1-5; D unresolved. This TCR derives from a man aged 18 to 29 in good health. Some clones in this sample may be carry-over from other donors' samples. Sequencing was performed on naive CD8+ T cells from PBMCs. The CDR3 sequence: CASSHSSGYDQPQHF. In DNA form, the CDR3 reads TGTGCCAGCAGCCATAGTTCCGGGTATGATCAGCCCCAGCATTTT. The variable domain in full, completed from reference TRBV7-9 and TRBJ1-5, reads DTGVSQNPRHKITKRGQNVTFRCDPISEHNRLYWYRQTLGQGPEFLTYFQNEAQLEKSRLLSDRFSAERPKGSFSTLEIQRTEQGDSAMYLCASSHSSGYDQPQHFGDGTRLSIL.